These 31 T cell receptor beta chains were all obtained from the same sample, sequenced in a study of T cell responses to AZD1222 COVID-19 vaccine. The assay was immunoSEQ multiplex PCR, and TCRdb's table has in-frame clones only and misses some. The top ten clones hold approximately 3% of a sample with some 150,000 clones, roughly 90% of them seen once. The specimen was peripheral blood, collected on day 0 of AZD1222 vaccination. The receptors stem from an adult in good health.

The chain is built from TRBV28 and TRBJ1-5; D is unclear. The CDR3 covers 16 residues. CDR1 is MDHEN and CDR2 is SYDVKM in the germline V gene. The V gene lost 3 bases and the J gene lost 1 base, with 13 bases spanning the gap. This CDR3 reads CASSLGTTQSNQPQHF. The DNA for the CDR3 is TGTGCCAGCAGTTTGGGTACGACCCAGAGCAATCAGCCCCAGCATTTT.

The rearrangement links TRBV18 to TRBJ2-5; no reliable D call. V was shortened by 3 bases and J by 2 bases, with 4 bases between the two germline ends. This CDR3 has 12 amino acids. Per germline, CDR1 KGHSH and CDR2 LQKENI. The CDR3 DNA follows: TGTGCCAGCTCACCTCGGCAAGAGACCCAGTACTTC. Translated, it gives CASSPRQETQYF.

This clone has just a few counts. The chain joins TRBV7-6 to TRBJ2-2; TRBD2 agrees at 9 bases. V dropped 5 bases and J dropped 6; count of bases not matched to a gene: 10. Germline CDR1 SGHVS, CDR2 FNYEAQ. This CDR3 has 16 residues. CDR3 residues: CASSPSSGSYSGELFF. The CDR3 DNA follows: TGTGCCAGCAGCCCAAGTAGCGGGAGTTATTCCGGGGAGCTGTTTTTT.

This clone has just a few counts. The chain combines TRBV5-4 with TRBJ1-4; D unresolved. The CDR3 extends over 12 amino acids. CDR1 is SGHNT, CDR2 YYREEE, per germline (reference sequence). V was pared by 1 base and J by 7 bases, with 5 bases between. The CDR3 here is CASSLFGEKLFF. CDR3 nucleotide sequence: TGTGCCAGCAGCTTGTTTGGTGAAAAACTGTTTTTT. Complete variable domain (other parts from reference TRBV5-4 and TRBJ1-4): ETGVTQSPTHLIKTRGQQVTLRCSSQSGHNTVSWYQQALGQGPQFIFQYYREEENGRGNFPPRFSGLQFPNYSSELNVNALELDDSALYLCASSLFGEKLFFGSGTQLSVL.

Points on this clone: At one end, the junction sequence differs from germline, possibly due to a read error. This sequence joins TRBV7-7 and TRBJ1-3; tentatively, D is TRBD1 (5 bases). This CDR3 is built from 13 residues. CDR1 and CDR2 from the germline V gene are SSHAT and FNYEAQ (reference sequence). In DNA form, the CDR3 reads TGTGCTAGCAGCTTAATTGCGGGGGACACCATATATTTT. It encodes CASSLIAGDTIYF.

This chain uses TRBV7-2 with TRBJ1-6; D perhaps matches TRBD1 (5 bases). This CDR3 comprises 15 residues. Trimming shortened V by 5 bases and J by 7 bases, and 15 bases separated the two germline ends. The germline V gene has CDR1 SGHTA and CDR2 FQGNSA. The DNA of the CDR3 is TGTGCCAGCAGCCTTAACGGGGGTTTGAATTCACCCCTCCACTTT. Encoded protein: CASSLNGGLNSPLHF.

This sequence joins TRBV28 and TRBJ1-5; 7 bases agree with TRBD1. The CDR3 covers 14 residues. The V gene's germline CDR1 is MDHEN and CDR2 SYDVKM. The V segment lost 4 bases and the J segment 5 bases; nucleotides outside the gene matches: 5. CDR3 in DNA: TGTGCCAGCAGTTGGGACAGATCGTATCAGCCCCAGCATTTT. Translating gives CASSWDRSYQPQHF.

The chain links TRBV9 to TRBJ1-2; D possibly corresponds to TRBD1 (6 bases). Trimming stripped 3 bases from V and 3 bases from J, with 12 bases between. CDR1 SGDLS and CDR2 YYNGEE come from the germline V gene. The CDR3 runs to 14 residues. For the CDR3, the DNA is TGTGCCAGCAGCGACAACAGGGACGACTATGGCTACACCTTC. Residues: CASSDNRDDYGYTF.

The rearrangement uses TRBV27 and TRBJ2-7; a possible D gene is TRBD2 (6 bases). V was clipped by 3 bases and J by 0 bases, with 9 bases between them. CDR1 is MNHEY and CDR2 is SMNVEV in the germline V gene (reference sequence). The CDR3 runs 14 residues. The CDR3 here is CASSLVEGSYEQYF. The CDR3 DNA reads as TGTGCCAGCAGTTTGGTGGAGGGCTCCTACGAGCAGTACTTC.

The CDR3 DNA reads as TGCGCCAGCAGCTTGGTTGGGTATAATTCACCCCTCCACTTT. It is translated as CASSLVGYNSPLHF. The chain carries TRBV5-1 and TRBJ1-6; D gene ambiguous. CDR1 SGHRS and CDR2 YFSETQ come from the germline V gene. There are 14 residues in the CDR3. V was shortened by 0 bases and J by 4 bases, with 5 bases between the two germline ends.

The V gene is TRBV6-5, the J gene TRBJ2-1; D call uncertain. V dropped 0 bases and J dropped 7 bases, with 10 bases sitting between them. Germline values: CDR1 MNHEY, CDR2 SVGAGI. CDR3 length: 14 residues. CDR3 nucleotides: TGTGCCAGCAGTTACTCGAGGCTTGGGAATGAGCAGTTCTTC. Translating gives CASSYSRLGNEQFF.

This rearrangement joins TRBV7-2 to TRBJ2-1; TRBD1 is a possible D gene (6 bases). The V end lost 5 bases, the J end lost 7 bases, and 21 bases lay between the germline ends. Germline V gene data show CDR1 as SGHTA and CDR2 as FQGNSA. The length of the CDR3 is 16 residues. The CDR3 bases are TGTGCCAGCAGCCCCCCGAGACAGGCCCTAGGGAATGAGCAGTTCTTC. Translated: CASSPPRQALGNEQFF.

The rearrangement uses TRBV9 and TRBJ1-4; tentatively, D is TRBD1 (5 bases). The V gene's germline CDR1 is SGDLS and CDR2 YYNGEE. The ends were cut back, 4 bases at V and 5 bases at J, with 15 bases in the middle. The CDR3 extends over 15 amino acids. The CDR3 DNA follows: TGTGCCAGCAGCTCCTACGGGGCGAGGAATGAAAAACTGTTTTTT. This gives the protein CASSSYGARNEKLFF.

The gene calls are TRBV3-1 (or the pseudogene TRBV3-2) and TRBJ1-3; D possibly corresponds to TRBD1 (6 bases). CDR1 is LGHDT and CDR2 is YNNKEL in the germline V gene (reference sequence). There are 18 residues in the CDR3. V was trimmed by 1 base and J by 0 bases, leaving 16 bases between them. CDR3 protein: CASSQVSWGGGSGNTIYF. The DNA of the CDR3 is TGTGCCAGCAGCCAAGTCTCCTGGGGAGGGGGCTCTGGAAACACCATATATTTT.

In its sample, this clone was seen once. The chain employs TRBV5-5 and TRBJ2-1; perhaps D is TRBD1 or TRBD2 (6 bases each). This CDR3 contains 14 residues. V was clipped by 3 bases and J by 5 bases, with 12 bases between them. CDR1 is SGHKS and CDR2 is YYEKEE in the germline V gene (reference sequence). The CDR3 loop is CASSWGAGNNEQFF. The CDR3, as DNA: TGTGCCAGCAGCTGGGGGGCCGGGAACAATGAGCAGTTCTTC.

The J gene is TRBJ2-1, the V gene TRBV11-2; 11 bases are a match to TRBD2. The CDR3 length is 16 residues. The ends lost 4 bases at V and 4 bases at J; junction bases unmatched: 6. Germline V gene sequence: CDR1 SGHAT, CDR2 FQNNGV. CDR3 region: CASSSLSGREYNEQFF. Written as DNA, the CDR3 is TGTGCCAGCAGCTCTCTTAGCGGGAGGGAATACAATGAGCAGTTCTTC.

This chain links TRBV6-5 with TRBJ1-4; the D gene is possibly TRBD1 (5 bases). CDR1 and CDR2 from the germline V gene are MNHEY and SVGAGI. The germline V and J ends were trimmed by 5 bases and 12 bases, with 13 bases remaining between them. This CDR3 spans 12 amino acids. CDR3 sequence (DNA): TGTGCCAGCAGTAACCCGGGGGGGGAACTGTTTTTT. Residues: CASSNPGGELFF.

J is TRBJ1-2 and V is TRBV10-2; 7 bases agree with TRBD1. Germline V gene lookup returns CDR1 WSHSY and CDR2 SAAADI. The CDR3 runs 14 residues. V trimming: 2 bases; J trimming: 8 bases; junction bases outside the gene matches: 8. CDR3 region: CASSEAGGRRGYTF. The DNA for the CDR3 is TGCGCCAGCAGTGAGGCAGGGGGGAGGAGAGGCTACACCTTC.

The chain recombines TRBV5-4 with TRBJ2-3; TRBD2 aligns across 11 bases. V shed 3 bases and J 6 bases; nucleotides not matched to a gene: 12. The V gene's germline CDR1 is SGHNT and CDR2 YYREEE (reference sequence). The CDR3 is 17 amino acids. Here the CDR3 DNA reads TGTGCCAGCAGCTCCGGACGGACTAGCGGGCGGGGGGATACGCAGTATTTT. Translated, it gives CASSSGRTSGRGDTQYF.

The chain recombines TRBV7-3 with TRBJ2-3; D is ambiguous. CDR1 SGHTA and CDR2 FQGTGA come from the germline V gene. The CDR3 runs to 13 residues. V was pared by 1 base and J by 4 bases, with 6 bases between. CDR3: CASSLIRSDTQYF. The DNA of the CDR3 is TGTGCCAGCAGCTTAATACGGTCAGATACGCAGTATTTT. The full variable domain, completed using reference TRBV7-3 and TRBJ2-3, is GAGVSQTPSNKVTEKGKYVELRCDPISGHTALYWYRQSLGQGPEFLIYFQGTGAADDSGLPNDRFFAVRPEGSVSTLKIQRTERGDSAVYLCASSLIRSDTQYFGPGTRLTVL.

The CDR3 region is CASSLGEELRGEQYF. The CDR3 nucleotides are TGTGCCAGCAGCCTCGGGGAGGAACTACGTGGGGAGCAGTACTTC. This sequence joins TRBV7-6 and TRBJ2-7, with a tentative D call TRBD2 (6 bases). The germline V and J ends were trimmed by 5 bases and 7 bases, with 21 bases remaining between them. The CDR3 extends over 15 amino acids. Looked up from germline, CDR1 is SGHVS and CDR2 is FNYEAQ.

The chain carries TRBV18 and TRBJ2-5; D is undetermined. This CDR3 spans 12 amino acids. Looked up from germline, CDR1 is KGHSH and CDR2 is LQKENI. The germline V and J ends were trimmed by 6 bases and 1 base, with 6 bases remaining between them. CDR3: CASSLFQETQYF. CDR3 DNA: TGTGCCAGCTCGCTATTCCAAGAGACCCAGTACTTC.

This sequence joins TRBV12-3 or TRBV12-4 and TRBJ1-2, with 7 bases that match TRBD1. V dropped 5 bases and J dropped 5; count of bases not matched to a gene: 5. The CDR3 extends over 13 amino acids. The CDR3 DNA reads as TGTGCCAGCAGTCCTGACAGGGCTTATGGCTACACCTTC. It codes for CASSPDRAYGYTF.

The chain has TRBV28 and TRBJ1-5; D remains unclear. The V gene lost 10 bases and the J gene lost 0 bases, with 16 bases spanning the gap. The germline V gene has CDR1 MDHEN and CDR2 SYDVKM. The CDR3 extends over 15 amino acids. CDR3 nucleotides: TGTGCCACGGGTTGGGCAGGCTATAGCAATCAGCCCCAGCATTTT. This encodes CATGWAGYSNQPQHF. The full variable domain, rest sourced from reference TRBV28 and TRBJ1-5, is DVKVTQSSRYLVKRTGEKVFLECVQDMDHENMFWYRQDPGLGLRLIYFSYDVKMKEKGDIPEGYSVSREKKERFSLILESASTNQTSMYLCATGWAGYSNQPQHFGDGTRLSIL.

The CDR3 reads CASSFLFTDTDTQYF. DNA of the CDR3: TGTGCCAGCAGCTTTCTTTTCACCGACACAGATACGCAGTATTTT. This chain links TRBV5-6 with TRBJ2-3; unclear D gene. V lost 2 bases to trimming and J lost 2 bases, with 12 bases between them. The germline CDR1 and CDR2 sequences are SGHDT and YYEEEE. The CDR3 is made up of 15 amino acids.

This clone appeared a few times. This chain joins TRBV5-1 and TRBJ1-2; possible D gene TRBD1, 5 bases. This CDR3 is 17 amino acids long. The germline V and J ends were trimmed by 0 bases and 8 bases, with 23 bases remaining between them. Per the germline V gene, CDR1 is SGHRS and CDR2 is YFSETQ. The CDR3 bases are TGCGCCAGCAGCTTGGACAGTGATGGGGGGTACTATGAGGGCTACACCTTC. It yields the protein CASSLDSDGGYYEGYTF.

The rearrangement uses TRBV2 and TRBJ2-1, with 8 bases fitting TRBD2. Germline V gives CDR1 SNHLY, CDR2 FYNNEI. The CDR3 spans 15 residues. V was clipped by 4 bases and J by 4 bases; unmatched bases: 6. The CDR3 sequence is CASSAERGKYNEQFF. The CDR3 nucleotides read TGTGCCAGCAGTGCAGAGCGGGGGAAATACAATGAGCAGTTCTTC.

CDR3 region: CASSSGVTPYEQYF. CDR3 nucleotide sequence: TGTGCCAGCAGCTCAGGGGTAACCCCCTACGAGCAGTACTTC. This chain links TRBV5-6 with TRBJ2-7; D is possibly TRBD1 (6 bases). Germline CDR1 reads SGHDT; CDR2 reads YYEEEE. The CDR3 is 14 amino acids. The V and J ends lost 3 bases and 2 bases respectively, with 12 bases between them.

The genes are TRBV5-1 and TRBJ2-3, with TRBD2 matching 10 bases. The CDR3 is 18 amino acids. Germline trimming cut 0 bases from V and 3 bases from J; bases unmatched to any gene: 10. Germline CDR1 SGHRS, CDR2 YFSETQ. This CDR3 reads CASSLGTAGGPRTDTQYF. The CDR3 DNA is TGCGCCAGCAGCTTGGGTACAGCGGGAGGGCCTAGAACAGATACGCAGTATTTT.

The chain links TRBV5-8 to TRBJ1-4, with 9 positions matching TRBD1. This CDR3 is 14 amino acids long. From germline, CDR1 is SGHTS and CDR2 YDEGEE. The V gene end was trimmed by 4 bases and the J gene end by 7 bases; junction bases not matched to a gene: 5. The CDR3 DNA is TGTGCCAGCAGCCCGGGACAGGGTTCTGAAAAACTGTTTTTT. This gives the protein CASSPGQGSEKLFF.

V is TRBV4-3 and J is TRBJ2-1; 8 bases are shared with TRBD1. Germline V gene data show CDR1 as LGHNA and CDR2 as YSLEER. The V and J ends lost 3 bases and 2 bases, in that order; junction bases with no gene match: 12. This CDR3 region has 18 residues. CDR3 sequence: CASSHVDLDRDPYNEQFF. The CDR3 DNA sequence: TGCGCCAGCAGCCACGTGGACTTGGACAGGGACCCCTACAATGAGCAGTTCTTC.